These T cell receptor beta chains were read from a single sample in a study of quantifying T cell responses using KT2 cells. MiXCR, run by TCRdb on the UMI-ligation and nested PCR reads, gives a single entry per CDR3 protein. The sample shows tens of thousands of distinct CDR3 sequences, roughly 10% of them seen only once. The sample comprised PBMCs spiked with cells of the T cell clone KT2. The source is a human donor. The CDR3 runs from the conserved cysteine through the conserved F or W. The order of the fields is V gene, CDR3 protein.

TRBV28 | CASSLGTTYTGELFF
TRBV7-8 | CASSVRPGTGPNEQFF
TRBV12-5 | CASGLVQGRGIVVNTEAFF
TRBV4-2 | CASSQELGVPEQFF
TRBV12-5 | CASGFRQYSYNEQFF
TRBV14 | CASSQDHSRSYEQYF
TRBV4-3 | CASSQVNSGEETQYF
TRBV18 | CASSLDGGAWGEQFF
TRBV11-2 | CASSFIEGKGGPEQYF
TRBV13 | CASSLEQGDEQYF
TRBV5-1 | CASSLGLDFTDTQYF
TRBV20-1 | CSATFPGIGEYEQYF
TRBV5-5 | CASSLGHSSYEQYF
TRBV27 | CASSLVAGGDAGELFF
TRBV7-2 | CASSLAGGPRNEQFF
TRBV5-1 | CASSFDRVYEQYF
TRBV12-3/TRBV12-4 | CASSLNSPGSGGEKLFF
TRBV29-1 | CSVEDGGTDTQYF
TRBV12-3/TRBV12-4 | CASSLGSGAVETQYF
TRBV5-4 | CASSFGFSGANVLTF
TRBV29-1 | CSVEKGATNYGYTF
TRBV11-3 | CASSLVGTTNNEQFF
TRBV7-9 | CASSPPHPGKNTGELFF
TRBV6-5 | CASSYRGGRTYEQYF
TRBV7-8 | CASSSDSGSTDTQYF
TRBV6-5 | CASSRGQGSNQPQHF
TRBV9 | CASSVEGDVNYGYTF
TRBV4-2 | CASSQDDPWGNQPQHF
TRBV27 | CASSRTGNQPQHF
TRBV4-2 | CASSQRAGTNYNEQFF
TRBV18 | CASSTGQGASYNSPLHF
TRBV20-1 | CSAPQGSQSQHF
TRBV20-1 | CSVGRVYEQYF
TRBV11-2 | CASSLEAGGGNEQFF
TRBV4-3 | CASSQGGGGSYNEQFF
TRBV5-1 | CASSWTSGTIYEQYF
TRBV11-3 | CASSLVGVSGELFF
TRBV5-6 | CASSFPGYQETQYF
TRBV7-7 | CASSPDRVTEAFF
TRBV3-1 | CASSPGVGLPTDTQYF
TRBV20-1 | CSARDVGGALETQYF
TRBV29-1 | CSVETSGHEQFF
TRBV20-1 | CSARETGNYGYTF
TRBV12-3/TRBV12-4 | CASSLGHHTEAFF